Following are 3 T cell receptor beta chains from one sample sequenced in a study of blood T cell repertoires in COVID-19. Sequencing was performed with immunoSEQ multiplex PCR; in TCRdb, only in-frame clones are kept and a portion is missing. The sample includes 140,000 or so clones, more than 75% seen only once; the top ten take 4.2%. Sample: peripheral blood. Source of these receptors: a man aged 55 to 70 with acute or convalescent COVID-19.

This clone was recorded a few times. The chain recombines TRBV7-9 with TRBJ1-1; D call uncertain. The CDR3 is made up of 11 amino acids. V gave up 6 bases and J gave up 6 bases, with 8 bases separating them. Germline CDR1 reads SEHNR; CDR2 reads FQNEAQ (reference sequence). CDR3 bases: TGTGCCAGCAGAGCCGGGGCTGAAGCTTTCTTT. This sequence encodes CASRAGAEAFF.

This clone has more than one count but fewer than ten. The chain couples TRBV2 to TRBJ1-1, with TRBD1 as a possible D gene (6 bases). Germline-derived CDR1 and CDR2 are SNHLY and FYNNEI. There are 15 residues in the CDR3. With 6 bases removed from V and 1 base from J, the gap between germline ends came to 15 bases. CDR3 nucleotide sequence: TGTGCCAGCAGGGGGGACAAGGACTCGAACACTGAAGCTTTCTTT. Amino acid sequence: CASRGDKDSNTEAFF.

The rearrangement uses TRBV19 and TRBJ2-1; D may be TRBD2 (5 bases). Germline CDR1 reads LNHDA; CDR2 reads SQIVND (reference sequence). The CDR3 is 14 amino acids. V was clipped by 1 base and J by 9 bases, with 13 bases between them. The CDR3 bases are TGTGCCAGTAGTATAGGGGTAATCCGGGGTGAGCAGTTCTTC. Protein product: CASSIGVIRGEQFF.